One sample yielded the 5 T cell receptor beta chains listed below, sequenced in a study of cytomegalovirus exposure and HLA in healthy donors. The PCR used 60 Vbeta and 13 Jbeta primers. Data came from immunoSEQ multiplex PCR; TCRdb stores just in-frame clones and leaves some out. This sample has 83,000 or so clones; about 76% occur once, and the top ten carry roughly 9.1%. Sequences were obtained from PBMCs. The receptors derive from a man younger than 40 in good health and CMV-seropositive.

The genes are TRBV6-1 and TRBJ2-7, with D uncertain. The V end lost 5 bases, the J end lost 1 base, and 12 bases lay between the germline ends. The CDR3 is 14 amino acids. Germline lookup yields CDR1 MNHNS and CDR2 SASEGT. The CDR3 loop reads CASSSEVQSYEQYF. In DNA form, the CDR3 reads TGTGCCAGCAGTTCAGAGGTTCAGTCCTACGAGCAGTACTTC.

The table lists this clone with a few counts. The chain employs TRBV6-5 and TRBJ1-5, with TRBD1 as a possible D gene (6 bases). CDR3 length equals 13 residues. The germline V gene encodes CDR1 MNHEY and CDR2 SVGAGI. V gave up 5 bases and J gave up 6 bases, with 11 bases separating them. In nucleotides, the CDR3 is TGTGCCAGCAGTGAAACAGGGTTTCAGCCCCAGCATTTT. Encoded protein: CASSETGFQPQHF.

The chain recombines TRBV30 with TRBJ2-3; D may be TRBD2 (5 bases). V gave up 1 base and J gave up 5 bases, with 16 bases separating them. Germline V gene data show CDR1 as GTSNPN and CDR2 as SVGIG (reference sequence). The CDR3 extends over 15 amino acids. CDR3 nucleotides: TGTGCCTGGAGTGCCCGAGCCGGGAATGGAGATACGCAGTATTTT. Its protein is CAWSARAGNGDTQYF. Filled out from reference TRBV30 and TRBJ2-3, the complete variable domain reads SQTIHQWPATLVQPVGSPLSLECTVEGTSNPNLYWYRQAAGRGLQLLFYSVGIGQISSEVPQNLSASRPQDRQFILSSKKLLLSDSGFYLCAWSARAGNGDTQYFGPGTRLTVL.

The CDR3 bases are TGCAGCGCTATTCTACAGGGTGAGCCTAAATATAGCAATCAGCCCCAGCATTTT. Its translation is CSAILQGEPKYSNQPQHF. The chain has TRBV29-1 and TRBJ1-5; a weak D match, TRBD1 (6 bases). Germline V gene data show CDR1 as SQVTM and CDR2 as ANQGSEA. V was cut by 7 bases and J by 0 bases, with 25 bases left in between. This CDR3 region has 18 residues.

On this clone: Its ends do not fully match the called genes, so a read error is possible. The chain couples TRBV7-9 to TRBJ2-5, with D unclear. CDR1 and CDR2 (germline): SEHNR, FQNEAQ (reference sequence). The CDR3 has 12 residues. In DNA, the CDR3 is TGTTCCAGCAGCTTAGCCGTAGAGACCCAGTACTTC. This codes for CSSSLAVETQYF. Filled out from reference TRBV7-9 and TRBJ2-5, the complete variable domain reads DTGVSQNPRHKITKRGQNVTFRCDPISEHNRLYWYRQTLGQGPEFLTYFQNEAQLEKSRLLSDRFSAERPKGSFSTLEIQRTEQGDSAMYLCSSSLAVETQYFGPGTRLLVL.